This TCR beta chain came from a study of a mutant IDH1 vaccine in newly diagnosed glioma (dated by TCRdb to the early 2020s). In terms of the full investigation: Across visits V03 through V10, patients got a total of eight vaccinations, given in weeks 1, 3, 5, 7, 11, 15, 19 and 23. Of the approximately 32 treated patients, approximately 62% were male and about 40% were female, and the mean age was 40.4 years. Vaccination started 4-6 weeks after radiotherapy alone, or was given together with temozolomide cycles in the groups whose treatment included chemotherapy. Prior to enrollment, standard therapy consisting of radiotherapy alone, temozolomide alone, or radiochemotherapy with temozolomide had been administered to patients, with the combination being received by most patients. Peripheral blood was collected at six visits: V03 (baseline), V05, V07, V10, V12 and V13. Longitudinal TCRB deep sequencing was performed for 25 to 30 treated patients wherever samples were available for exploratory analyses. The paper as a whole reports these results and caveats: Pseudoprogression seemed to be unrelated to changes in the top peripheral T cell clonotypes found by TCRB sequencing. Across multiple MHC alleles, vaccine-induced immune responses were seen in 85% to 95% of patients. The authors noted that analyses of patient blood samples could not be reproduced because of sample limitations. Availability determined which PBMC samples were chosen for TCRB deep sequencing.

The germline V gene supplies CDR1 SNHLY and CDR2 FYNNEI. Trimming accounts for 7 bases at V and 9 bases at J, while the number of junction bases matched to no gene is 10. Including cysteine and phenylalanine, the CDR3 has 15 amino acids. Solely the CDR3 DNA is kept, with 45 bases framed from the first base. The protocol used for the library was the immunoSEQ multiplex PCR assay. Rearranged TCR beta chain sequences were amplified using the hsTCRB Kit according to the manufacturer's protocol. TCRB libraries were sequenced on an Illumina MiSeq. Under the source paper's analysis protocol: Demultiplexing, trimming and gene mapping were performed with the kit vendor's proprietary platform. Not all clones reach the TCRdb copy of this immuneACCESS table, which keeps in-frame sequences only. Checked studies attribute under half of the gap to unresolved V genes and leave the rest unexplained. V, J and clone size reflect that table, while D and trimming were determined from the DNA. The sample table holds 110,000 or so clones, of which 75% to 90% were seen once. The ten largest account for roughly 0.57% of the sample.

Concerning this clone: Its recognized antigen is unknown. Per-nucleotide qualities are absent, and no much larger clonotype sits a single base away.

What the time point label conveys for this sample: week 11, during vaccination. Each vaccine dose, consisting of 300 ug of a 20-mer mutant IDH1 peptide in Montanide, was administered subcutaneously with topical imiquimod. All donors had newly diagnosed IDH1-mutant astrocytomas of WHO grade 3 or 4 that showed loss of nuclear ATRX. The samples were drawn from NOA16, a multicentre, single-arm, open-label phase I trial in Germany that tested a mutant IDH1 peptide vaccine in humans for the first time. Genomic DNA for TCRB sequencing was extracted from EDTA blood using the DNeasy Blood and Tissue Kit. The source of this sequence is a woman in her fifties or sixties with glioma. Recombination joined TRBV2 with TRBJ2-1, with TRBD1 identical over 12 junction bases. This material consisted of PBMCs, taken from a glioma patient whose treatment included an IDH1 peptide vaccine. CDR3 protein: CASISGTGGFTEQFF. The nucleotide sequence is TGTGCCAGCATCTCCGGGACAGGGGGCTTTACTGAGCAGTTCTTC.